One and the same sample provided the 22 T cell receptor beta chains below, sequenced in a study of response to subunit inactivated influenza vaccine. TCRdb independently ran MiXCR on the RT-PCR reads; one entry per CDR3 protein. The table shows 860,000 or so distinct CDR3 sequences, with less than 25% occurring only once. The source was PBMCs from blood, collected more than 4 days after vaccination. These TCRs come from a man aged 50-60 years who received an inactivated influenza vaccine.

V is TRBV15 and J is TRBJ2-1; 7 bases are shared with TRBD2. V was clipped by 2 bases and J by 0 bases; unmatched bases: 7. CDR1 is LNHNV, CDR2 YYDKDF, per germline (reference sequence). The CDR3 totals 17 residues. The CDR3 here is CATSRNIAGLSYNEQFF. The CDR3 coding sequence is TGTGCCACCAGCAGAAATATAGCGGGCCTCTCCTACAATGAGCAGTTCTTC.

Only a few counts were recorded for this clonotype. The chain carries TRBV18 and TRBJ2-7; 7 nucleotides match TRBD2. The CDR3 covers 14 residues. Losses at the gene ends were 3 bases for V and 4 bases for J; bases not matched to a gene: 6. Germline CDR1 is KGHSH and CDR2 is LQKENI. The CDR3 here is CASSPRGREYEQYF. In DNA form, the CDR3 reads TGTGCCAGCTCACCTCGGGGGAGGGAGTACGAGCAGTACTTC.

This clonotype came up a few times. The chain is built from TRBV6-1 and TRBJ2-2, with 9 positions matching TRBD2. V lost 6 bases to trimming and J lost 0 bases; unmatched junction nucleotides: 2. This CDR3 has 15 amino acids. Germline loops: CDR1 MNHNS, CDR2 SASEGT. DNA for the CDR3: TGTGCCAGCAGCCGGACTAGCGCGAACACCGGGGAGCTGTTTTTT. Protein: CASSRTSANTGELFF.

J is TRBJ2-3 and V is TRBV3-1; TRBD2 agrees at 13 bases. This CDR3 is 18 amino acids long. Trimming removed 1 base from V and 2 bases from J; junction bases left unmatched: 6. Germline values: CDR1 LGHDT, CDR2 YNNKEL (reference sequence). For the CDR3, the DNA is TGTGCCAGCAGCCAAGGGCGGACTAGCGGGAGTTTCACAGATACGCAGTATTTT. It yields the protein CASSQGRTSGSFTDTQYF.

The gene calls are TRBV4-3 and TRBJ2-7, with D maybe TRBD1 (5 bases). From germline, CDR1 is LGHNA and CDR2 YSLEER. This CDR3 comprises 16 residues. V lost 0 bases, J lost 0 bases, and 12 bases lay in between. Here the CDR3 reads CASSQDGAGISYEQYF. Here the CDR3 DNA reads TGCGCCAGCAGCCAAGATGGGGCCGGAATCTCCTACGAGCAGTACTTC.

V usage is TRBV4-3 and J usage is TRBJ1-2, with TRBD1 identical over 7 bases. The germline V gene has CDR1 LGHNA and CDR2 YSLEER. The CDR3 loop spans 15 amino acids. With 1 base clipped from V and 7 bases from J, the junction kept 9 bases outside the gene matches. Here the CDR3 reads CASSQGQGLGLGYTF. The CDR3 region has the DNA TGCGCCAGCAGCCAAGGACAGGGATTGGGGCTTGGCTACACCTTC.

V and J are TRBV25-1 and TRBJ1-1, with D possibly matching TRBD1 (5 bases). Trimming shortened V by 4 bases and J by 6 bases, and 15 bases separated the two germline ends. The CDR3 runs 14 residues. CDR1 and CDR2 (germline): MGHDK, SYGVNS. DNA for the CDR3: TGTGCCAGCAGTGCAGGGACCGCAACCTCTGAAGCTTTCTTT. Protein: CASSAGTATSEAFF.

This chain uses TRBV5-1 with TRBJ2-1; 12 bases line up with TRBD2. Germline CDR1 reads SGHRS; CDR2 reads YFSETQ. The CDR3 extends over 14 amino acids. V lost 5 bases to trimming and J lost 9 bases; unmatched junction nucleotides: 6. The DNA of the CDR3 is TGCGCCAGCAGATCTAGCGGGAGGGAGGCTGAGCAGTTCTTC. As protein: CASRSSGREAEQFF.

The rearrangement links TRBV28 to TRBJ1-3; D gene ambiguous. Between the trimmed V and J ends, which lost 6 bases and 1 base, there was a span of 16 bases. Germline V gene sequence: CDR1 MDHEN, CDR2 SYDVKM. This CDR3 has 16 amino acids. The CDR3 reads CASRTSGPLSGNTIYF. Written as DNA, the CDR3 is TGTGCCAGCAGGACCTCCGGGCCTCTTTCTGGAAACACCATATATTTT.

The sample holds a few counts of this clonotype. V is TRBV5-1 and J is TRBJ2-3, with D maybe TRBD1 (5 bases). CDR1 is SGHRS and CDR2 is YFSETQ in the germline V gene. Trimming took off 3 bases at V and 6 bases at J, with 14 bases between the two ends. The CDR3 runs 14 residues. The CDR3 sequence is CASSSQGLVDTQYF. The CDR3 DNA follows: TGCGCCAGCAGCTCGCAGGGATTAGTCGATACGCAGTATTTT.

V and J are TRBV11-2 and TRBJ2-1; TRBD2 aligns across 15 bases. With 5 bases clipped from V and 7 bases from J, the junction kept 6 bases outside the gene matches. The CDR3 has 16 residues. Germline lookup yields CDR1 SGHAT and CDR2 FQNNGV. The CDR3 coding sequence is TGTGCCAGCAGCAAAGGGACTAGCGGGAGGTTGAATGAGCAGTTCTTC. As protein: CASSKGTSGRLNEQFF.

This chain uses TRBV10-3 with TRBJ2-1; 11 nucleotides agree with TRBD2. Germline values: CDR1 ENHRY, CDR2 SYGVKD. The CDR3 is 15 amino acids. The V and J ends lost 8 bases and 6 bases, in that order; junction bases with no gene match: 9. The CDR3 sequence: CAIDQGTSGGNEQFF. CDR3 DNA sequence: TGTGCCATCGACCAAGGAACTAGCGGGGGCAATGAGCAGTTCTTC.

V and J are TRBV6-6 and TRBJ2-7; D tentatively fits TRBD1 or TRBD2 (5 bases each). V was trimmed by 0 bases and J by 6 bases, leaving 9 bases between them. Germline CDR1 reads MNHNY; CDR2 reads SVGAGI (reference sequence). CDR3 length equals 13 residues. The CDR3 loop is CASSYSDGTEQYF. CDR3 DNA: TGTGCCAGCAGTTACTCGGACGGGACCGAGCAGTACTTC.

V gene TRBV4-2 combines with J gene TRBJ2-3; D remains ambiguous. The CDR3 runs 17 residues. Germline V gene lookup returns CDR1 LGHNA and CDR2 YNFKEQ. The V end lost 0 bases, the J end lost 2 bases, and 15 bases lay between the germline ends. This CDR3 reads CASSQDLVQLLTDTQYF. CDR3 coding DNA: TGTGCCAGCAGCCAAGATCTGGTCCAGCTCCTCACAGATACGCAGTATTTT.

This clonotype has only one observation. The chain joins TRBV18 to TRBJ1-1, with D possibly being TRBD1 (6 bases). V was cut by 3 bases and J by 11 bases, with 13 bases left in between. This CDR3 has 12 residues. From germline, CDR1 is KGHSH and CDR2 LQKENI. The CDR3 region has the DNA TGTGCCAGCTCACCGCCGACAGGATGGGCTTTCTTT. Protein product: CASSPPTGWAFF.

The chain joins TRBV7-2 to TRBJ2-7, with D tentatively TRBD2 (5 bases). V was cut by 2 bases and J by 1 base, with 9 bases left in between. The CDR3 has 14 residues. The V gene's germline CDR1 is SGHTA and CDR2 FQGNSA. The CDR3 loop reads CASSLFGVSYEQYF. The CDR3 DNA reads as TGTGCCAGCAGCTTATTCGGGGTTTCCTACGAGCAGTACTTC.

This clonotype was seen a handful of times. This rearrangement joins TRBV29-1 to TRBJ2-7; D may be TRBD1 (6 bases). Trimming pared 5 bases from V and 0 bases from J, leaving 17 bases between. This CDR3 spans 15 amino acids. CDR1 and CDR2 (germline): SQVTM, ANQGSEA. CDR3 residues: CSVPGRGDSSYEQYF. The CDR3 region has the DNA TGCAGCGTTCCCGGCAGGGGCGATAGCTCCTACGAGCAGTACTTC.

CDR3 in amino acids: CSADREDGYTF. The CDR3 DNA reads TGCAGTGCCGACAGGGAGGATGGCTACACCTTC. The genes are TRBV20-1 and TRBJ1-2, with 7 positions matching TRBD1. The CDR3 consists of 11 residues. In germline, CDR1 is DFQATT, CDR2 SNEGSKA (reference sequence). The ends lost 6 bases at V and 6 bases at J; junction bases unmatched: 4.

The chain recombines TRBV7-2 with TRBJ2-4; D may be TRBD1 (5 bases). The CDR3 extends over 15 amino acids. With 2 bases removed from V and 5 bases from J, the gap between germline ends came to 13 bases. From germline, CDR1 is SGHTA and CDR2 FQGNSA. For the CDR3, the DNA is TGTGCCAGCAGCTTAATCTTAGGGGTCCAAAACATTCAGTACTTC. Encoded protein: CASSLILGVQNIQYF. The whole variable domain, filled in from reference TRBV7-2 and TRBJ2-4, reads GAGVSQSPSNKVTEKGKDVELRCDPISGHTALYWYRQSLGQGLEFLIYFQGNSAPDKSGLPSDRFSAERTGGSVSTLTIQRTQQEDSAVYLCASSLILGVQNIQYFGAGTRLSVL.

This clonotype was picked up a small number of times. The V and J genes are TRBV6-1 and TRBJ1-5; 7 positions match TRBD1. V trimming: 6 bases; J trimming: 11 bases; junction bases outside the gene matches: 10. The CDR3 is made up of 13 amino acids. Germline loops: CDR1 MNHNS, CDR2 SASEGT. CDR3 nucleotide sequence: TGTGCCAGCAGCCCGGGACAGTTTGGTTCCCAGCATTTT. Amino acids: CASSPGQFGSQHF.

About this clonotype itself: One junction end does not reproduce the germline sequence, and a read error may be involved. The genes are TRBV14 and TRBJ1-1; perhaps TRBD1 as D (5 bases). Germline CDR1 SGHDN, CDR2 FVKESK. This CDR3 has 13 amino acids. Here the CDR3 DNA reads TGTGCCAGCAGCCAAGATGGGGGATCTGAGGCTTTCTTT. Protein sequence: CASSQDGGSEAFF.

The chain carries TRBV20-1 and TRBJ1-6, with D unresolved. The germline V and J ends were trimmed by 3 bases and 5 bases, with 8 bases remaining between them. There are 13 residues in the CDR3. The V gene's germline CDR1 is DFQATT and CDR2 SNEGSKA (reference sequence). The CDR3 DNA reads TGCAGTGCTAGGGAACAAAATAATTCACCCCTCCACTTT. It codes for CSAREQNNSPLHF.